This T cell receptor beta chain was captured by sequencing in a study of blood T cells in healthy people across ages. Whole-study results and caveats: PBMCs went unsorted, and a conclusive naive versus antigen-experienced comparison was therefore prevented.

Then a second PCR, running roughly 7 to 11 cycles, was carried out with a sample-barcoded 5' primer and a J-beta primer mix. Each sample yielded at least 3 million CDR3-containing paired-end reads. TCRdb re-analysed the 5' RACE reads in MiXCR, keeping a single row per CDR3 protein. The sample has hundreds of thousands of distinct CDR3 sequences, roughly half seen once; the top ten hold roughly 13%. This clonotype has just a few counts. Its antigen remains unidentified. Each sample had at least 6 million PBMCs isolated. Every sample gave at least 5 micrograms of total RNA when it was extracted. This receptor was taken from a woman older than 75 in good health. Sequenced: blood.

CDR3 in amino acids: CASSPPKAFGELFF. The CDR3 region has the DNA TGTGCCAGCTCACCCCCGAAGGCATTTGGGGAGCTGTTTTTT. The rearrangement joins TRBV18 to TRBJ2-2; D is unclear. V shed 3 bases and J shed 8 bases, with 13 bases lying between them. In germline, CDR1 is KGHSH, CDR2 LQKENI. There are 14 residues in the CDR3. Full variable domain (rest looked up from reference TRBV18 and TRBJ2-2): NAGVMQNPRHLVRRRGQEARLRCSPMKGHSHVYWYRQLPEEGLKFMVYLQKENIIDESGMPKERFSAEFPKEGPSILRIQQVVRGDSAAYFCASSPPKAFGELFFGEGSRLTVL.